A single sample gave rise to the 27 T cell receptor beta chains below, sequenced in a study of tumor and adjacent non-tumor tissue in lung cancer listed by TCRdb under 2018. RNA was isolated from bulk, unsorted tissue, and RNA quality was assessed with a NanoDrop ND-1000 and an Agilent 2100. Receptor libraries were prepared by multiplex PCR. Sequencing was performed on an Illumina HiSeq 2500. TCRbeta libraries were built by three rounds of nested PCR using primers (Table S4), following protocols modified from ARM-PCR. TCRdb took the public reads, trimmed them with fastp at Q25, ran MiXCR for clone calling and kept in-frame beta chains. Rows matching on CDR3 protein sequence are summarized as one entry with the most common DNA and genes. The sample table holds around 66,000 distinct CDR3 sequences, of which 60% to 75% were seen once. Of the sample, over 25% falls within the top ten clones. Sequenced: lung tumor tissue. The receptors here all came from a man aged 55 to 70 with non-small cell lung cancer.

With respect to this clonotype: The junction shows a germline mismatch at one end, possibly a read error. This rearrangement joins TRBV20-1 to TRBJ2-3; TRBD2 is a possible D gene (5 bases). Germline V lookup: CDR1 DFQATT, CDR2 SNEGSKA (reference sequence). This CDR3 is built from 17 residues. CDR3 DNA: TGCAGTGCTAGAAATCCGGTGGGCAGAGGGCTGCGTGATACGCATTATTTT. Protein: CSARNPVGRGLRDTHYF.

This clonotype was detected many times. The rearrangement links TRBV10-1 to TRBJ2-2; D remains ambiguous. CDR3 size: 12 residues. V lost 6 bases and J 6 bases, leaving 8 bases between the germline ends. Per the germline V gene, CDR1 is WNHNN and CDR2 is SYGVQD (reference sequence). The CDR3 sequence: CASRSSSGELFF. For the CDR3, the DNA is TGCGCCAGCAGGTCGAGCTCCGGGGAGCTGTTTTTT.

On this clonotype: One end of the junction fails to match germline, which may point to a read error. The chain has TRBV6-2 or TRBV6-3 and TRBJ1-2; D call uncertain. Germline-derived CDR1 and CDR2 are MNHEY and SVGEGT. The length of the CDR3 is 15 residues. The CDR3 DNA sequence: TGTGCCAGCATTTACACCCGGACGGTTAACTATGGCTACACCTTC. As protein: CASIYTRTVNYGYTF.

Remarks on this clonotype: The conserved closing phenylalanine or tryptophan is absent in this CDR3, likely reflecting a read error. The CDR3 reads CASSLASGDEAFS. The CDR3 nucleotides are TGTGCCAGCAGCTTAGCGTCGGGGGATGAAGCTTTCTCT. V and J are TRBV11-1 and TRBJ1-1; TRBD1 might be the D (5 bases). CDR3 length: 13 residues. V was trimmed by 0 bases and J by 7 bases, leaving 9 bases between them. The germline CDR1 and CDR2 sequences are SGHAT and FQDESV (reference sequence).

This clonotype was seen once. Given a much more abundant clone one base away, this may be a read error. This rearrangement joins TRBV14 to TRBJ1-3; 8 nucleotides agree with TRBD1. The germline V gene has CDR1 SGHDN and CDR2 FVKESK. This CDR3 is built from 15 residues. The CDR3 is CTSSQRTGPGNTIYF. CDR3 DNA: TGTACCAGCAGCCAGAGGACAGGGCCGGGAAACACCATATATTTT.

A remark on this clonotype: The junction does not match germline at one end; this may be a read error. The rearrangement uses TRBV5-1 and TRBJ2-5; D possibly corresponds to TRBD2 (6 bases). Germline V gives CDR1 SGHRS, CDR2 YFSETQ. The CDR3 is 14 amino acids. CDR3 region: CASTGLVEGEIQYF. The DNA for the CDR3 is TGCGCCAGCACCGGGCTAGTGGAGGGAGAGATCCAGTACTTC.

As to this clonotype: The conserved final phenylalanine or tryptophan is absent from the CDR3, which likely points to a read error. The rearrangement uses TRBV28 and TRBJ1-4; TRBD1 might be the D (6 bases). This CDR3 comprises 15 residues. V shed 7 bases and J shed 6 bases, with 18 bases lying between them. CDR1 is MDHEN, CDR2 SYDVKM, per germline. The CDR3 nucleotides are TGTGCCAGCACCAACGAGGGGTACAGGGATGAAAAACTGTTTATT. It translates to CASTNEGYRDEKLFI.

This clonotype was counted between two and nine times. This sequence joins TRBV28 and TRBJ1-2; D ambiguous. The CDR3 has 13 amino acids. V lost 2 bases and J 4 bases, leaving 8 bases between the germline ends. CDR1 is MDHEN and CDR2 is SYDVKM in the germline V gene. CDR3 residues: CASSLNGGYGYTF. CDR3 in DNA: TGTGCCAGCAGTTTAAATGGAGGCTATGGCTACACCTTC.

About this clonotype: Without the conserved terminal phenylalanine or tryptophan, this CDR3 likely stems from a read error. This chain's CDR3 is CVSSYPQRDHNEQFL. In DNA form, the CDR3 reads TGTGTCAGCAGTTACCCTCAGCGGGACCACAATGAGCAGTTCCTC. This rearrangement joins TRBV12-3 or TRBV12-4 to TRBJ2-1, with TRBD2 matching over 7 bases. The CDR3 loop spans 15 amino acids.

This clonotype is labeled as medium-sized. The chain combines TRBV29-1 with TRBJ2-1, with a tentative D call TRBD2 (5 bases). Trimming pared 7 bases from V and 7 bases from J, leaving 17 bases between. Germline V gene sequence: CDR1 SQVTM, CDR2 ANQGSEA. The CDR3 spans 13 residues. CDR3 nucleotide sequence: TGCAGCGCGCGGGCGCAACAAGGGAATGAGCAGTTCTTC. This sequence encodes CSARAQQGNEQFF.

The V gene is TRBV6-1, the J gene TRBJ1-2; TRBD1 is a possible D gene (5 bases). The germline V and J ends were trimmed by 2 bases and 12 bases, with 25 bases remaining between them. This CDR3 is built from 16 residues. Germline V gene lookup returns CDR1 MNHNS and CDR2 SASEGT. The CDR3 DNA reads TGTGCCAGCAGTGAATTTGTAGAGGGACGAGAGAGAGGCCACACCTTC. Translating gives CASSEFVEGRERGHTF.

The CDR3 nucleotides are TGTGCCAGCAGCCTCGGATTAGCGTGTTTAGAAGAGACCCAGTACTTC. Its protein product is CASSLGLACLEETQYF. The chain recombines TRBV13 with TRBJ2-5, with D perhaps matching TRBD2 (5 bases). The CDR3 has 16 residues. Trimming took off 5 bases at V and 3 bases at J, with 19 bases between the two ends. The germline V gene encodes CDR1 PRHDT and CDR2 FYEKMQ (reference sequence).

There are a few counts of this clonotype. CDR3 nucleotides: TGTGCCAGCAGCCGATACCTAGCGGGAGAAAGGGATACGCAGTATTTT. Amino acids: CASSRYLAGERDTQYF. The chain carries TRBV12-3 or TRBV12-4 and TRBJ2-3; 10 bases are shared with TRBD2. Trimming cost V 6 bases and J 6 bases; bases outside gene matches: 12. The CDR3 runs to 16 residues.

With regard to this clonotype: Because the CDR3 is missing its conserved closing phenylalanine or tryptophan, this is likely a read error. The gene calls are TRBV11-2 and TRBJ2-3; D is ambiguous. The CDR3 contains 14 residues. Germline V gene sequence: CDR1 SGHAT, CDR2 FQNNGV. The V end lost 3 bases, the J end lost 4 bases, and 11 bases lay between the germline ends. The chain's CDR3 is CASSFGERADTQYI. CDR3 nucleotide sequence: TGTGCCAGCAGCTTTGGAGAAAGGGCAGATACGCAGTATATT.

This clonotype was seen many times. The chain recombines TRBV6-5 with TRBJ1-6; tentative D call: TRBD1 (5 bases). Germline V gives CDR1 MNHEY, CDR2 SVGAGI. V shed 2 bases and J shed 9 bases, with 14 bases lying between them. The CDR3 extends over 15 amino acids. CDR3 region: CASSYDRDAGSPLHF. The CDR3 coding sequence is TGTGCCAGCAGTTACGACCGGGACGCGGGTTCACCCCTCCACTTT.

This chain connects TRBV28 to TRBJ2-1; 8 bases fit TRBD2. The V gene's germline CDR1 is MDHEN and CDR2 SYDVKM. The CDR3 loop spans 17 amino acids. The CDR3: CTNSFRAGLVEYNEQFF. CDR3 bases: TGTACCAACAGTTTCAGGGCGGGACTAGTAGAATACAATGAGCAGTTCTTC.

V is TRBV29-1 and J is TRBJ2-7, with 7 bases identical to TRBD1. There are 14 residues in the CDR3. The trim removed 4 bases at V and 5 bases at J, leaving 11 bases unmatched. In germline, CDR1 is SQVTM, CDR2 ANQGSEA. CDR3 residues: CSVVGQGVTNEQYF. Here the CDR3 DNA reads TGCAGCGTTGTAGGTCAGGGGGTCACCAACGAGCAGTACTTC.

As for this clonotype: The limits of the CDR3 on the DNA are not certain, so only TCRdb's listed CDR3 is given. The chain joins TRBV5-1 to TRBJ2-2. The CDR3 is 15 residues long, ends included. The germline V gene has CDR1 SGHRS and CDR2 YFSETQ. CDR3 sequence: CASSLAGFGAGELFF.

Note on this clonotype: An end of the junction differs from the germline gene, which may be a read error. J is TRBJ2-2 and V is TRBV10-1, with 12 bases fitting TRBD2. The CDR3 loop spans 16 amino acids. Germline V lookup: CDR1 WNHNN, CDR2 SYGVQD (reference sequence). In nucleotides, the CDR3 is TGCGCCAGCAGTGAGCTAGCGGGAGGGCCCGCCGGGGAGCTCTTTTTT. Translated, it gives CASSELAGGPAGELFF.

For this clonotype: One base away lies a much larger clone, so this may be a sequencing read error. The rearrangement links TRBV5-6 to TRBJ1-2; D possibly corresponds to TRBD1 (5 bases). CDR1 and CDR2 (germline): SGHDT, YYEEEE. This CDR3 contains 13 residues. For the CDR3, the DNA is TGTACCAGCAGCTTGACCGGGACCTTGGCCTACACCTTC. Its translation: CTSSLTGTLAYTF.

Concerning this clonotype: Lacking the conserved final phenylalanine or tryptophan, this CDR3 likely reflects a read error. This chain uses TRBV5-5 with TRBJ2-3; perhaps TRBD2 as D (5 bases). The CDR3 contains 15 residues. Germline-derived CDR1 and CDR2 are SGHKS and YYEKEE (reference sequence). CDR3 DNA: TGTGCCAGCAGCCGATGGGGAGAGCGGCCAGATATGCAGTATTCT. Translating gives CASSRWGERPDMQYS.

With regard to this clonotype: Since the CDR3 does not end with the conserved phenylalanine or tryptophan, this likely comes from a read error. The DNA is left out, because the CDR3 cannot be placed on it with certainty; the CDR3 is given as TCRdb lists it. CDR3 loop: CTARDPGQGLGCWLHL. The chain employs TRBV20-1 and TRBJ1-2; the DNA was not used to check the table's D call, TRBD1. Germline lookup yields CDR1 DFQATT and CDR2 SNEGSKA (reference sequence). The CDR3 region is 16 residues in length, termini included.

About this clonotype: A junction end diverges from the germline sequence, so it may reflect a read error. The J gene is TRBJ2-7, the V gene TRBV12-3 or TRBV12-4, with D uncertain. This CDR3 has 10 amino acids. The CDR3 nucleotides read TGTGCCAGCAGCCAGATAGAGCGGTACTTC. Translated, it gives CASSQIERYF.

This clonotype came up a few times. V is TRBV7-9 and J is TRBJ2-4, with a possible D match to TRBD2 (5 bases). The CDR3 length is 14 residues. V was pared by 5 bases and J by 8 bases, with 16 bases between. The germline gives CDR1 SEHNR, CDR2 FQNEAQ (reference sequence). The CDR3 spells CASSPLGDLDIQYF. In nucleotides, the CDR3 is TGTGCCAGCAGCCCACTCGGGGATCTGGACATTCAGTACTTC.

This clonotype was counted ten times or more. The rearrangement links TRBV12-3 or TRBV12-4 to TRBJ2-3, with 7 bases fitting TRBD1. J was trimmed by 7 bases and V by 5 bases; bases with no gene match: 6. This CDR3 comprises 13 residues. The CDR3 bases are TGTGCCAGCAGTAGAGACAGGGCCTATACGCAGTATTTT. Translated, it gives CASSRDRAYTQYF.

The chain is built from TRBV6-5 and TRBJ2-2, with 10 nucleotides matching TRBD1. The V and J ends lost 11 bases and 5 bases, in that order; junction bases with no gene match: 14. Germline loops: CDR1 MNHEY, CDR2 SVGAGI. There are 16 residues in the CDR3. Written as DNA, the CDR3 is TGTGCCTGCACCTGCGGGACAGGGGTAGAAACCGGGGAGCTGTTTTTT. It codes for CACTCGTGVETGELFF.

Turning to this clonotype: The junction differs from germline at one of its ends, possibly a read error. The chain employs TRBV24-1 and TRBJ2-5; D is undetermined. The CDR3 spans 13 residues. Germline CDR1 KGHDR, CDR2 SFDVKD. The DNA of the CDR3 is TGTGCCAACAGTGACGAGACAAAGGAGACACTGTACTTC. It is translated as CANSDETKETLYF.